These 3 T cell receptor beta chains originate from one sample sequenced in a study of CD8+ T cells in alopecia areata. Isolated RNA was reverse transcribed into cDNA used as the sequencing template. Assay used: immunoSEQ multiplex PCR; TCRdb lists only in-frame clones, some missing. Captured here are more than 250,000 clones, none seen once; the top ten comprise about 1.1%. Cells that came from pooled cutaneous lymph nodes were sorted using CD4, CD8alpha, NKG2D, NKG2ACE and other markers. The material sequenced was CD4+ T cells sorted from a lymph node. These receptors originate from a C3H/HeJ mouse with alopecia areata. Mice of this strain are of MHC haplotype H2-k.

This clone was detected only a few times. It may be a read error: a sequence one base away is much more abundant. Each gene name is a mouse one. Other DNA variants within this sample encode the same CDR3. Here the CDR3 reads CAWSLLGSAETLYF. The CDR3 bases that were read are TGTGCCTGGAGTCTTCTGGGGAGTGCAGAA. The chain uses TRBV31 and TRBJ2-3; weak D call: TRBD2 (6 bases). The CDR3 end is not reached by the read, which stops 4 residues before it; the germline J gene fills it in. CDR1 and CDR2 (germline): GKSSPN, SITVG. The CDR3 is 14 amino acids. V lost 0 bases to trimming and J lost 0 bases, with 7 bases between them. The entire variable domain, with the rest obtained from reference TRBV31 and TRBJ2-3, is as follows: AQTIHQWPVAEIKAVGSPLSLGCTIKGKSSPNLYWYWQATGGTLQQLFYSITVGQVESVVQLNLSASRPKDDQFILSTEKLLLSHSGFYLCAWSLLGSAETLYFGSGTRLTVL.

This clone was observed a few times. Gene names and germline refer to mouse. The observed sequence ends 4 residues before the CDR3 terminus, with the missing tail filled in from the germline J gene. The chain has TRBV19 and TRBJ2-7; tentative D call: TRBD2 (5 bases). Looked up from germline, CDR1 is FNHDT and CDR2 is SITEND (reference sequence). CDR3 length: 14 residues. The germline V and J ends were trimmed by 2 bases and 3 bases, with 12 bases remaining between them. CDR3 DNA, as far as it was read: TGTGCCAGCAGTATTCGGTTGGGGATCTAT. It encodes CASSIRLGIY. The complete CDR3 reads CASSIRLGIYEQYF.

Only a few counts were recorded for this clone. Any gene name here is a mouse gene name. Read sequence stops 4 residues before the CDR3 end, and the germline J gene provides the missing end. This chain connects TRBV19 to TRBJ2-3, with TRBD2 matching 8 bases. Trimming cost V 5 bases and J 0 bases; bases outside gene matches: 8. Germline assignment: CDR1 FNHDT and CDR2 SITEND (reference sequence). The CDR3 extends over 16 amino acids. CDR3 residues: CASSPDWGTSAETLYF. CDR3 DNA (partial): TGTGCCAGCAGCCCCGACTGGGGAACTAGTGCAGAA.